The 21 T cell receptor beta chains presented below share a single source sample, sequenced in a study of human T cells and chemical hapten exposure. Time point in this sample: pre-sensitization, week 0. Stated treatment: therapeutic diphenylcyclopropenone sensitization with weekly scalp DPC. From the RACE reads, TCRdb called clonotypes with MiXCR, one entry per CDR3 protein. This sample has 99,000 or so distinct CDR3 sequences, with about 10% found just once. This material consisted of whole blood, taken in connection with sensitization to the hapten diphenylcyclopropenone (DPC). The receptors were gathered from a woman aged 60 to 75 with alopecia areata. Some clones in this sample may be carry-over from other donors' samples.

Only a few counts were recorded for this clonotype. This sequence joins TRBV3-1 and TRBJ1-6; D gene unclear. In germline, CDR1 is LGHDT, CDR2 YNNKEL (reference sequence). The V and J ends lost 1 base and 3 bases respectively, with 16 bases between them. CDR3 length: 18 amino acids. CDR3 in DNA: TGTGCCAGCAGCCAAGCCCGGGAGGGTAATGGCTATAATTCACCCCTCCACTTT. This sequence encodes CASSQAREGNGYNSPLHF.

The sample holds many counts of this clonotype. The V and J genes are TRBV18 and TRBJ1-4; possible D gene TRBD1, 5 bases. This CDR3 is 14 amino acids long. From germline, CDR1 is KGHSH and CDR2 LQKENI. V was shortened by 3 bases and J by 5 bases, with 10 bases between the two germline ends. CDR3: CASSPGRMNEKLFF. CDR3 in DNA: TGTGCCAGCTCACCGGGGCGGATGAATGAAAAACTGTTTTTT.

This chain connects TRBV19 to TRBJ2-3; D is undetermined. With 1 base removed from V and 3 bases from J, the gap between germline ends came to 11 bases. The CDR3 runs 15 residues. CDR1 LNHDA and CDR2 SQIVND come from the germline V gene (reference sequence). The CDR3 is CASSIGARPTDTQYF. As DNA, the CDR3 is TGTGCCAGTAGTATAGGGGCCAGGCCAACAGATACGCAGTATTTT.

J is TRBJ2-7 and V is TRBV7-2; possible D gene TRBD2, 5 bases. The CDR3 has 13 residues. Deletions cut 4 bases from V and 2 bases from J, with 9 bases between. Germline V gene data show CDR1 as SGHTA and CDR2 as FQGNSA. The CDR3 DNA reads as TGTGCCAGCAGCTCCAGCGGACCCTACGAGCAGTACTTC. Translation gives CASSSSGPYEQYF.

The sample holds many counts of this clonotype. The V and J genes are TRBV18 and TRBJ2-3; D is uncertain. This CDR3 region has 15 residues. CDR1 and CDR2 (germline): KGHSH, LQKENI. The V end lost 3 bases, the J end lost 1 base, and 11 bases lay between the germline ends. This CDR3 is CASSPLGRGTDTQYF. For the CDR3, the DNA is TGTGCCAGCTCACCCTTGGGAAGGGGCACAGATACGCAGTATTTT.

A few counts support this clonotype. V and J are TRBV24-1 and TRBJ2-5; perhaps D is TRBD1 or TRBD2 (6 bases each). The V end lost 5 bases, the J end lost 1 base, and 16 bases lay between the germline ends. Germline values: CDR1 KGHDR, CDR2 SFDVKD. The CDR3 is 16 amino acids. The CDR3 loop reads CATSVLTGAFQETQYF. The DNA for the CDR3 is TGTGCCACCAGTGTCCTAACGGGGGCATTCCAAGAGACCCAGTACTTC.

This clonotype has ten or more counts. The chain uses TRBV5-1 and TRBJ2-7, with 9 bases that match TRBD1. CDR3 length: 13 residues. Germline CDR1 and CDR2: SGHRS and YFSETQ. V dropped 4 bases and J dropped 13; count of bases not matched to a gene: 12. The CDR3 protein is CASSATRPGQGYF. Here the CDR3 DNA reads TGCGCCAGCAGCGCGACACGACCGGGACAGGGATACTTC.

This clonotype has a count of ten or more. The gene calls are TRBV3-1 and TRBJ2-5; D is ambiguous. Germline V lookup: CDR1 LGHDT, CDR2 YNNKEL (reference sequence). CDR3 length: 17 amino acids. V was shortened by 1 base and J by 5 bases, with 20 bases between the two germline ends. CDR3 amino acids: CASSQGRVWGNGETQYF. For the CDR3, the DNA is TGTGCCAGCAGCCAAGGAAGGGTATGGGGAAATGGTGAGACCCAGTACTTC.

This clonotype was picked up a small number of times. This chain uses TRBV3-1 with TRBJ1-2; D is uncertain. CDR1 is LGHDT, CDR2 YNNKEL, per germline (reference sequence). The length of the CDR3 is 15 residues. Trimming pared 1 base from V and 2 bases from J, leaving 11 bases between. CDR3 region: CASSQVVRPNYGYTF. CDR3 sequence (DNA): TGTGCCAGCAGCCAAGTAGTCAGGCCAAACTATGGCTACACCTTC.

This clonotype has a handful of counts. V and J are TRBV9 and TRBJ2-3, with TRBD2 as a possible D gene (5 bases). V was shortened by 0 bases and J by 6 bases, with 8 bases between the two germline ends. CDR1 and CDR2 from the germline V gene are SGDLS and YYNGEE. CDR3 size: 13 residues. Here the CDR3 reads CASSVVREDTQYF. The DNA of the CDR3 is TGTGCCAGCAGCGTAGTGAGGGAGGATACGCAGTATTTT.

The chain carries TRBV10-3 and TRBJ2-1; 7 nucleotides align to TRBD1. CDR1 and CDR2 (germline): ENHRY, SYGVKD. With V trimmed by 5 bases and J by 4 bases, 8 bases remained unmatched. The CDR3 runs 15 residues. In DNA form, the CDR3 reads TGTGCCATCAGTCCCGTCGGGACAGCTTACAATGAGCAGTTCTTC. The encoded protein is CAISPVGTAYNEQFF.

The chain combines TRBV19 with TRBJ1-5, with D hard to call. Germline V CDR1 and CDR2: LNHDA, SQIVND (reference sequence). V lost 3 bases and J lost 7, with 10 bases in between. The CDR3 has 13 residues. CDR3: CASSIAGVQPQHF. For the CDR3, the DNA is TGTGCCAGTAGTATCGCTGGTGTCCAGCCCCAGCATTTT. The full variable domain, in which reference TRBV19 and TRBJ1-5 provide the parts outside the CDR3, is DGGITQSPKYLFRKEGQNVTLSCEQNLNHDAMYWYRQDPGQGLRLIYYSQIVNDFQKGDIAEGYSVSREKKESFPLTVTSAQKNPTAFYLCASSIAGVQPQHFGDGTRLSIL.

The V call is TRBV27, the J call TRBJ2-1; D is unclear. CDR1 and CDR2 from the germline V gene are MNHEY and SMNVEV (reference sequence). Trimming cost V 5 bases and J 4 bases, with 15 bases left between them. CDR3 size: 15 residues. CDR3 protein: CASSPDNPGYNEQFF. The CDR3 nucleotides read TGTGCCAGCAGTCCCGATAACCCAGGATACAATGAGCAGTTCTTC.

The CDR3 DNA reads as TGTGCCATCAGGACTGGCACAGATACGCAGTATTTT. This encodes CAIRTGTDTQYF. This chain connects TRBV10-3 to TRBJ2-3; D uncertain. CDR1 and CDR2 from the germline V gene are ENHRY and SYGVKD. The CDR3 contains 12 residues. Trimming stripped 6 bases from V and 1 base from J, with 5 bases between.

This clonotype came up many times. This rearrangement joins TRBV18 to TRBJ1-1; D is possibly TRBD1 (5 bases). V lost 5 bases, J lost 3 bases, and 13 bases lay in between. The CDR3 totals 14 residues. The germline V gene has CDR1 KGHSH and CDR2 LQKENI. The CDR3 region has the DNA TGTGCCAGCTCAACCTCAGGGAGGGACACTGAAGCTTTCTTT. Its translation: CASSTSGRDTEAFF.

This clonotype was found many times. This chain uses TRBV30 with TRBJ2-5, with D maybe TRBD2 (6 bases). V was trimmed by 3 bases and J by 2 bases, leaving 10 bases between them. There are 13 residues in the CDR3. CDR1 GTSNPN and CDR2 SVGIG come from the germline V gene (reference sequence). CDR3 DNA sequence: TGTGCCTGGAGCCCCGGGGGACAAGAGACCCAGTACTTC. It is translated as CAWSPGGQETQYF.

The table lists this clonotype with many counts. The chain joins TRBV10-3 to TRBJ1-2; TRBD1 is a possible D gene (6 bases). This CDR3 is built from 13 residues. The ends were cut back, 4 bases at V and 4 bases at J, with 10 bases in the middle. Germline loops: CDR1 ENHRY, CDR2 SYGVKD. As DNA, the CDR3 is TGTGCCATCAGTGGACAGGCCCTCTATGGCTACACCTTC. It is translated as CAISGQALYGYTF.

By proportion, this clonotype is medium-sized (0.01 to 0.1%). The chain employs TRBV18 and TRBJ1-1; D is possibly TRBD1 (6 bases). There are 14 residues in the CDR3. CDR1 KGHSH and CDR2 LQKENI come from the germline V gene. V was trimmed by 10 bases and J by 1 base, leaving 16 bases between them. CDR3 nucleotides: TGTGCCATAAAATCGGGGGGGGCGAACACTGAAGCTTTCTTT. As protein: CAIKSGGANTEAFF.

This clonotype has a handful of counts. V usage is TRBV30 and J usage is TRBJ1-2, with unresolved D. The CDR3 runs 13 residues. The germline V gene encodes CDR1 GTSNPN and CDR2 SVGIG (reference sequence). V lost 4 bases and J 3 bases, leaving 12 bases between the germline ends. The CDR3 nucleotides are TGTGCCTGGATGTTTCGCCTGGACTATGGCTACACCTTC. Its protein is CAWMFRLDYGYTF.

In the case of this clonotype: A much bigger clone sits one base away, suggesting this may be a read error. CDR3 nucleotide sequence: TGCTGTGCTAGAGATCTACGGTACCGGGACAGGGGTCACTATGGCTACACCTTC. Amino acids: CCARDLRYRDRGHYGYTF. This chain links TRBV20-1 with TRBJ1-2; 10 bases line up with TRBD1. This CDR3 has 18 amino acids. Germline V gene sequence: CDR1 DFQATT, CDR2 SNEGSKA (reference sequence).

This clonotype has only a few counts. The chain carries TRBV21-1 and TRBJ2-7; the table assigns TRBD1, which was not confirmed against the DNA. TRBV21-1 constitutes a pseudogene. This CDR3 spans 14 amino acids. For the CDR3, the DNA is TGTGCCAGACCTGAAGGACAGGCCGACTACGAGCAGTACTTC. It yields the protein CARPEGQADYEQYF.